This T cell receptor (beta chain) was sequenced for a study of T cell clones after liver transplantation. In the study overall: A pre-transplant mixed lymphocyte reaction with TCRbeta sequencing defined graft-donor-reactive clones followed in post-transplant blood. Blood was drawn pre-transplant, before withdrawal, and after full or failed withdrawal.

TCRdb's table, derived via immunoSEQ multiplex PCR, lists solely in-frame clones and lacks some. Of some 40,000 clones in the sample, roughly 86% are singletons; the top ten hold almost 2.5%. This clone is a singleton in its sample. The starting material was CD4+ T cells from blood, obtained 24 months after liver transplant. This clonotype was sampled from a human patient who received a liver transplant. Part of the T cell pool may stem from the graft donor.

For the CDR3, the DNA is TGTGCCAGCAGCATGAGACTAGCGGGGGGAAATGAGCAGTTCTTC. It translates to CASSMRLAGGNEQFF. V usage is TRBV9 and J usage is TRBJ2-1; 13 nucleotides align to TRBD2. The V and J ends lost 4 bases and 7 bases, in that order; junction bases with no gene match: 5. Germline CDR1 reads SGDLS; CDR2 reads YYNGEE. The CDR3 has 15 amino acids.